Presented here are 5 T cell receptor beta chains from one specimen sequenced in a study of metastatic and nonmetastatic thyroid tumors. Each patient came to thyroid surgery without any prior treatment (of any kind). TCRdb reprocessed the PCR reads using MiXCR. The top ten clones hold about 16% of a sample with 30,000 to 45,000 clones, around 33% of them seen once. What was sequenced was tumor tissue. The receptors derive from a female donor with papillary thyroid cancer or a benign thyroid nodule (not recorded which). Some clones in this sample may be carry-over from other donors' samples.

This clone was picked up many times. The V and J genes are TRBV6-1 and TRBJ1-2, with 7 bases matching TRBD1. Germline values: CDR1 MNHNS, CDR2 SASEGT. This CDR3 has 13 amino acids. V lost 10 bases to trimming and J lost 8 bases; unmatched junction nucleotides: 13. The CDR3 loop reads CATSRQGKLGYTF. Written as DNA, the CDR3 is TGTGCCACCAGCAGACAGGGAAAGTTGGGCTACACCTTC.

The chain has TRBV27 and TRBJ1-1, with D hard to call. This CDR3 contains 17 residues. From germline, CDR1 is MNHEY and CDR2 SMNVEV (reference sequence). V was shortened by 5 bases and J by 1 base, with 20 bases between the two germline ends. CDR3 nucleotide sequence: TGTGCCAGCAGTCGCAACTATGGGCGGGTTGGGAACACTGAAGCTTTCTTT. Translation gives CASSRNYGRVGNTEAFF.

This clone has just a few counts. V and J are TRBV20-1 and TRBJ2-7; 10 positions match TRBD1. The CDR3 is 15 amino acids. The J segment lost 0 bases and the V segment lost 0 bases, leaving 2 bases of the junction unmatched. The germline V gene has CDR1 DFQATT and CDR2 SNEGSKA (reference sequence). Here the CDR3 DNA reads TGCAGTGCTAGAGAGGGGACAGGGGCCTCCTACGAGCAGTACTTC. Residues: CSAREGTGASYEQYF.

A few counts support this clone. The V and J genes are TRBV12-3 or TRBV12-4 and TRBJ2-7, with 10 nucleotides matching TRBD2. The V segment lost 5 bases and the J segment 6 bases; nucleotides outside the gene matches: 10. This CDR3 is 15 amino acids long. The CDR3 is CASSPTSGTGSEQYF. In nucleotides, the CDR3 is TGTGCCAGCAGTCCCACTAGCGGGACTGGGAGCGAGCAGTACTTC.

The chain combines TRBV6-1 with TRBJ2-1, with TRBD1 as a possible D gene (5 bases). The germline gives CDR1 MNHNS, CDR2 SASEGT. V was clipped by 5 bases and J by 6 bases, with 17 bases between them. The CDR3 is 15 amino acids. The CDR3 protein is CASSSLAGLANEQFF. CDR3 bases: TGTGCCAGCAGTAGCCTGGCAGGGCTGGCCAATGAGCAGTTCTTC.